Listed here are 7 T cell receptor beta chains from one sample, sequenced in a study of CD8+ T cells in alopecia areata. Stated treatment: oral pan-JAK inhibitor, 5-10 mg twice daily. Sequencing used cDNA as its template, made by extracting RNA and reverse transcribing it. Sequencing was performed with immunoSEQ multiplex PCR; in TCRdb, only in-frame clones are kept and a portion is missing. The sample holds 150,000 to 200,000 clones, 50% to 70% seen once. Source: CD4+ T cells sorted from blood, taken at week 4, from a patient treated with tofacitinib. All receptors derive from a human donor with alopecia areata.

The J gene is TRBJ2-5, the V gene TRBV4-2, with a weak D call TRBD1 (5 bases). The ends were cut back, 1 base at V and 5 bases at J, with 8 bases in the middle. This CDR3 is 13 amino acids long. The germline V gene encodes CDR1 LGHNA and CDR2 YNFKEQ. CDR3 coding DNA: TGTGCCAGCAGCCAAGGGGGCCGGGAGACCCAGTACTTC. It is translated as CASSQGGRETQYF.

This chain connects TRBV29-1 to TRBJ2-7; D remains unclear. V shed 1 base and J shed 4 bases, with 11 bases lying between them. The CDR3 sequence is 13 residues long. Germline V gene sequence: CDR1 SQVTM, CDR2 ANQGSEA. Written as DNA, the CDR3 is TGCAGCGTTGAAGGCGGATCTGAGTACGAGCAGTACTTC. Its protein is CSVEGGSEYEQYF.

This chain links TRBV30 with TRBJ2-7; D is undetermined. Germline CDR1 reads GTSNPN; CDR2 reads SVGIG (reference sequence). The germline V and J ends were trimmed by 0 bases and 4 bases, with 7 bases remaining between them. The CDR3 has 12 amino acids. The CDR3 region has the DNA TGTGCCTGGAGTGTAGAAGATTACGAGCAGTACTTC. It encodes CAWSVEDYEQYF.

The chain links TRBV2 to TRBJ1-2, with a tentative D call TRBD1 (5 bases). Germline lookup yields CDR1 SNHLY and CDR2 FYNNEI. The CDR3 length is 14 residues. V lost 4 bases to trimming and J lost 7 bases, with 16 bases between them. The CDR3 loop reads CASSVGKGRVGYTF. CDR3 DNA sequence: TGTGCCAGCAGTGTTGGGAAGGGGCGTGTTGGCTACACCTTC.

This chain links TRBV6-5 with TRBJ2-7; tentatively, D is TRBD1 (5 bases). V lost 0 bases and J 6 bases, leaving 12 bases between the germline ends. Per germline, CDR1 MNHEY and CDR2 SVGAGI. CDR3 length equals 14 residues. The CDR3 here is CASSYSNRRTEQYF. The CDR3 nucleotides are TGTGCCAGCAGTTACTCGAACAGGCGGACCGAGCAGTACTTC.

The V call is TRBV30, the J call TRBJ2-7; no clear D. Trimming cost V 2 bases and J 6 bases, with 5 bases left between them. Germline CDR1 and CDR2: GTSNPN and SVGIG (reference sequence). The CDR3 runs 10 residues. The CDR3 region is CAWSRVEQYF. The CDR3 DNA sequence: TGTGCCTGGAGTAGGGTCGAGCAGTACTTC.

The chain couples TRBV29-1 to TRBJ1-1, with TRBD1 identical over 8 bases. With 7 bases clipped from V and 4 bases from J, the junction kept 8 bases outside the gene matches. The CDR3 totals 13 residues. The germline CDR1 and CDR2 sequences are SQVTM and ANQGSEA. The CDR3, as DNA: TGCAGCGCTGAGGACAGGGCCGGCACTGAAGCTTTCTTT. It translates to CSAEDRAGTEAFF.